This T cell receptor (beta chain) was recovered during a study of cytomegalovirus exposure and HLA in healthy donors. In germline, CDR1 is SNHLY, CDR2 FYNNEI. The CDR3 is made up of 17 amino acids. V shed 3 bases and J shed 4 bases, with 21 bases lying between them. With 60 Vbeta and 13 Jbeta primers, the PCR was carried out. Some clones are missing from TCRdb's copy, which holds only in-frame ones; the method was immunoSEQ multiplex PCR. The table has around 140,000 clones, around 80% seen once. This clone came up a few times. In nominal health when sampled, donors likely had unrecorded immune exposures nonetheless.

The receptor comes from a female donor in good health and CMV-seronegative. This sequence joins TRBV2 and TRBJ1-2, with TRBD1 as a possible D gene (5 bases). Sequencing was carried out using PBMCs. CDR3 DNA sequence: TGTGCCAGCAGTGACGGTCCCGCTGGGGCCTCCTTCTATGGCTACACCTTC. It yields the protein CASSDGPAGASFYGYTF.